These T cell receptor beta chains were read from a single sample in a study of regulatory T cells in long-lasting Graves disease. TCRdb reprocessed the multiplex PCR reads via MiXCR and lists one record per CDR3 protein. The table records over 200,000 distinct CDR3 sequences, roughly 18% of them present only once. This sample was shared with a second study, whose subject was T cells in Graves' hyperthyroidism and ophthalmopathy.

Sample: peripheral blood mononuclear cells (PBMCs), taken at new diagnosis, from a patient treated with antithyroid drugs. These receptor sequences come from a woman aged 25 to 39 with Graves disease. The CDR3 runs from the conserved cysteine through the conserved F or W. The D gene is left open where the match is weak. Size is stated for part of the rows, as once, few or many counts, or as a class when the clone is expanded.

v_gene	j_gene	abundance	d_gene	CDR3aa	CDR3nt
TRBV5-1	TRBJ2-2	many	TRBD1	CASSGQGSGELFF	TGCGCCAGCAGCGGACAGGGATCCGGGGAGCTGTTTTTT
TRBV5-1	TRBJ1-2	many	TRBD1	CASSLALWTGGFTNYGYTF	TGCGCCAGCAGCTTGGCTCTATGGACAGGGGGTTTTACTAACTATGGCTACACCTTC
TRBV9	TRBJ2-3	many	TRBD2	CASSVGGWTSGNTDTQYF	TGTGCCAGCAGCGTGGGGGGCTGGACTAGCGGTAACACAGATACGCAGTATTTT
TRBV12-3/TRBV12-4	TRBJ1-6	many	-	CASNRDQLSPLHF	TGTGCCAGCAACAGGGATCAACTTTCACCCCTCCACTTT
TRBV6-1	TRBJ2-7	many	TRBD1	CAGRTGNSYEQYF	TGTGCCGGAAGGACAGGGAACTCCTACGAGCAGTACTTC
TRBV6-1	TRBJ2-4	few	TRBD1	CASRPQGVDIQYF	TGTGCCAGCAGACCCCAGGGGGTGGACATTCAGTACTTC
TRBV11-1	TRBJ1-1	many	TRBD1	CASSQNRQGVAANTEAFF	TGTGCCAGCAGCCAAAACAGACAGGGAGTTGCGGCGAACACTGAAGCTTTCTTT
TRBV12-3/TRBV12-4	TRBJ2-1	-	TRBD2	CASSLTSGGAFEQFF	TGTGCCAGCAGTTTAACCAGCGGGGGGGCCTTTGAGCAGTTCTTC
TRBV12-3/TRBV12-4	TRBJ2-3	many	-	CASRPTGRTDTQYF	TGTGCCAGCAGACCAACAGGGCGCACAGATACGCAGTATTTT
TRBV2	TRBJ2-7	many	-	CASSMSQYYEQYF	TGTGCCAGCAGTATGAGTCAATACTACGAGCAGTACTTC
TRBV20-1	TRBJ1-2	many	-	CSAPDHRSNYGYTF	TGCAGTGCTCCTGACCATCGATCTAACTATGGCTACACCTTC
TRBV5-1	TRBJ2-2	many	-	CASSLSQGGTGELFF	TGCGCCAGCAGCTTATCTCAGGGAGGAACCGGGGAGCTGTTTTTT
TRBV2	TRBJ1-2	many	-	CAQGRGGEYGYTF	TGTGCCCAAGGGAGGGGCGGAGAGTATGGCTACACCTTC
TRBV9	TRBJ1-6	-	-	CASSVGSHFGASPLHF	TGTGCCAGCAGCGTAGGTTCCCATTTTGGGGCTTCACCCCTCCACTTT
TRBV9	TRBJ1-1	many	-	CASSAHQGLGTEAFF	TGTGCCAGCAGCGCTCACCAGGGCCTGGGGACTGAAGCTTTCTTT
TRBV18	TRBJ1-2	many	TRBD1	CASSPGTGKVYGYTF	TGTGCCAGCTCACCCGGGACAGGGAAAGTCTATGGCTACACCTTC
TRBV29-1	TRBJ2-7	many	-	CSVETGSYEQYF	TGCAGCGTTGAGACTGGATCCTACGAGCAGTACTTC
TRBV19	TRBJ1-1	-	-	CASNSGLPRSTEAFF	TGTGCCAGTAACTCAGGACTCCCTAGGAGCACTGAAGCTTTCTTT
TRBV14	TRBJ2-1	many	-	CASSQDLRGNEQFF	TGTGCCAGCAGCCAAGATCTAAGGGGCAATGAGCAGTTCTTC
TRBV5-1	TRBJ1-1	many	-	CASSQDRQAFF	TGCGCCAGCAGTCAAGACAGACAAGCTTTCTTT
TRBV6-1	TRBJ1-2	many	-	CASSARTDYGYTF	TGTGCCAGCAGTGCCCGGACTGACTATGGCTACACCTTC
TRBV2	TRBJ1-1	-	TRBD1	CAGQGVNTEAFF	TGTGCCGGACAGGGGGTGAACACTGAAGCTTTCTTT
TRBV4-1	TRBJ2-1	-	TRBD2	CASSHGGASYNEQFF	TGCGCCAGCAGCCACGGGGGGGCTTCGTACAATGAGCAGTTCTTC
TRBV6-1	TRBJ2-7	many	-	CASSEAGAVYEQYF	TGTGCCAGCAGTGAAGCGGGGGCCGTGTACGAGCAGTACTTC
TRBV4-1	TRBJ2-3	-	TRBD1	CASGQGSLGTDTQYF	TGCGCCAGCGGACAGGGAAGCCTTGGCACAGATACGCAGTATTTT
TRBV5-6	TRBJ2-5	many	-	CASSANRRQETQYF	TGTGCCAGCAGCGCAAATAGACGGCAAGAGACCCAGTACTTC
TRBV2	TRBJ1-2	many	-	CASRLAGIYGYTF	TGTGCCAGCAGGTTGGCAGGCATCTATGGCTACACCTTC
TRBV5-1	TRBJ2-7	many	TRBD1	CASRPRQGSYEQYF	TGCGCCAGCAGGCCCCGACAGGGCTCCTACGAGCAGTACTTC
TRBV5-6	TRBJ2-3	many	-	CASSFYEWGYTDTQYF	TGTGCCAGCAGCTTCTATGAGTGGGGTTACACAGATACGCAGTATTTT
TRBV11-2	TRBJ1-1	-	-	CASSLIYVGNTEAFF	TGTGCCAGCAGCTTAATTTATGTAGGGAACACTGAAGCTTTCTTT
TRBV18	TRBJ1-6	many	TRBD1	CASSPGTVGSSPLHF	TGTGCCAGCTCACCTGGGACAGTAGGGTCTTCACCCCTCCACTTT
TRBV6-1	TRBJ2-7	many	-	CASSGGQVYEQYF	TGTGCCAGCAGTGGCGGTCAGGTGTACGAGCAGTACTTC
TRBV5-1	TRBJ2-1	few	-	CASSKLDRSYYEQFF	TGCGCCAGCAGCAAACTAGATCGCTCCTACTATGAGCAGTTCTTC
TRBV28	TRBJ1-4	-	TRBD1	CASTGTGLEEKLFF	TGTGCCAGCACGGGGACAGGGTTGGAGGAAAAACTGTTTTTT
TRBV20-1	TRBJ2-7	many	-	CSARDDGGSYEQYF	TGCAGTGCTAGAGATGACGGGGGTTCCTACGAGCAGTACTTC
TRBV2	TRBJ2-1	many	TRBD1	CASIDRGINEQFF	TGTGCCAGCATAGACAGGGGGATTAATGAGCAGTTCTTC
TRBV6-1	TRBJ2-2	-	-	CASSPNGSGELFF	TGTGCCAGCAGTCCGAATGGTTCCGGGGAGCTGTTTTTT
TRBV19	TRBJ1-1	many	-	CASSIWTLNTEAFF	TGTGCCAGTAGTATTTGGACTTTGAACACTGAAGCTTTCTTT
TRBV3-1	TRBJ1-3	-	-	CASSLWRNTIYF	TGTGCCAGCAGCCTTTGGAGAAACACCATATATTTT
TRBV19	TRBJ2-2	many	-	CASSIEVGRNTGELFF	TGTGCCAGTAGTATAGAGGTGGGGCGGAACACCGGGGAGCTGTTTTTT